Listed below are T cell receptor beta chains from one sample, sequenced in a study of cytomegalovirus exposure and HLA in healthy donors. Method: immunoSEQ multiplex PCR; TCRdb's copy keeps in-frame clones and lacks some. The sample lists roughly 180,000 clones; more than 80% were seen once. What was sequenced was PBMCs. Receptors originate from a woman between 18 and 30 years old in good health and CMV-seronegative. CDR3s include the opening cysteine and the closing phenylalanine or tryptophan. The D gene is left open where the match is weak. Rows give clone size only sometimes, using once, few, many, or a class for an expanded clone.

V,D,size,J,CDR3,DNA
TRBV2,-,-,TRBJ2-3,CASQGSASGSSTDTQYF,TGTGCCAGCCAGGGGAGCGCTAGCGGTTCTAGCACAGATACGCAGTATTTT
TRBV18,-,-,TRBJ1-5,CASSYNREGNQPQHF,TGTGCCAGCTCATATAACAGGGAAGGCAATCAGCCCCAGCATTTT
TRBV4-3,TRBD2,once,TRBJ2-1,CASSQGGLAGVNPIDNEQFF,TGCGCCAGCAGCCAAGGAGGACTAGCGGGAGTAAATCCGATTGACAATGAGCAGTTCTTC
TRBV12-5,-,-,TRBJ2-5,CASGWGGLAETRETQYF,TGTGCTAGTGGTTGGGGGGGGCTAGCAGAGACTCGGGAGACCCAGTACTTC
TRBV5-1,-,-,TRBJ2-1,CASSLDGSGSEANEQFF,TGCGCCAGCAGCTTGGATGGTAGCGGAAGTGAGGCGAATGAGCAGTTCTTC
TRBV6-1,-,-,TRBJ1-5,CASSELRVGQPQHF,TGTGCCAGCAGTGAACTCAGGGTAGGTCAGCCCCAGCATTTT
TRBV11-2,-,once,TRBJ1-6,CASSDLGSPLHF,TGTGCCAGCAGCGACCTGGGCTCACCCCTCCACTTT
TRBV6-5,TRBD2,-,TRBJ2-2,CASRGLAGGTGELFF,TGTGCCAGCAGAGGACTAGCGGGAGGCACCGGGGAGCTGTTTTTT
TRBV5-6,-,few,TRBJ1-1,CASSTENTEAFF,TGTGCCAGCAGCACAGAGAACACTGAAGCTTTCTTT
TRBV7-6,TRBD2,-,TRBJ2-3,CASSLSGLAGVGDTQYF,TGTGCCAGCAGCCTATCGGGACTAGCGGGAGTCGGCGATACGCAGTATTTT
TRBV7-9,-,few,TRBJ1-1,CASSFSITGAFF,TGTGCCAGCAGCTTTTCGATTACAGGTGCTTTCTTT
TRBV28,-,few,TRBJ1-1,CASSFRNTEAFF,TGTGCCAGCAGTTTTCGGAACACTGAAGCTTTCTTT
TRBV4-2,TRBD2,-,TRBJ2-1,CASSQVTVAGTDEQFF,TGTGCCAGCAGCCAAGTCACGGTAGCGGGTACCGATGAGCAGTTCTTC
TRBV5-8,TRBD1,-,TRBJ1-4,CASSLGTGAEKLFF,TGTGCCAGCAGCTTGGGGACAGGGGCTGAAAAACTGTTTTTT
TRBV6-5,-,few,TRBJ2-7,CASSPEALNSYEQYF,TGTGCCAGCAGCCCGGAGGCCCTTAACTCCTACGAGCAGTACTTC
TRBV4-2,-,-,TRBJ2-3,CASSPPALSPDTQYF,TGTGCCAGCAGCCCCCCTGCCCTATCCCCAGATACGCAGTATTTT
TRBV7-9,-,once,TRBJ1-1,CASSTQGRTEAFF,TGTGCCAGCAGCACCCAGGGTCGCACTGAAGCTTTCTTT
TRBV27,-,-,TRBJ2-7,CASWQGFPHLPYEQYF,TGTGCCAGCTGGCAGGGTTTCCCCCACTTGCCATACGAGCAGTACTTC
TRBV6-5,TRBD1,-,TRBJ1-3,CASSEGTEGNTIYF,TGTGCCAGCAGCGAGGGGACAGAAGGAAACACCATATATTTT
TRBV30,TRBD1,-,TRBJ2-2,CAWSKKDRKNTGELFF,TGTGCCTGGAGTAAAAAGGACAGGAAAAACACCGGGGAGCTGTTTTTT
TRBV27,-,-,TRBJ2-3,CASSFSERPSELNPDTQYF,TGTGCCAGCAGTTTCTCGGAACGCCCTAGCGAGCTAAACCCAGATACGCAGTATTTT
TRBV25-1,-,-,TRBJ1-2,CASWGDPYGYTF,TGTGCCAGTTGGGGGGACCCCTATGGCTACACCTTC
TRBV6-1,-,-,TRBJ1-1,CASSGTPANTEAFF,TGTGCCAGCAGCGGGACACCCGCGAACACTGAAGCTTTCTTT
TRBV5-4,-,-,TRBJ2-6,CASSVTGTGANVLTF,TGTGCCAGCAGCGTGACGGGTACTGGGGCCAACGTCCTGACTTTC
TRBV5-4,TRBD1,few,TRBJ2-3,CASSIPGGRADTQYF,TGTGCCAGCAGCATTCCAGGGGGCAGGGCAGATACGCAGTATTTT
TRBV15,-,few,TRBJ2-2,CATSRDQGSGELFF,TGTGCCACCAGCAGAGATCAGGGGTCCGGGGAGCTGTTTTTT